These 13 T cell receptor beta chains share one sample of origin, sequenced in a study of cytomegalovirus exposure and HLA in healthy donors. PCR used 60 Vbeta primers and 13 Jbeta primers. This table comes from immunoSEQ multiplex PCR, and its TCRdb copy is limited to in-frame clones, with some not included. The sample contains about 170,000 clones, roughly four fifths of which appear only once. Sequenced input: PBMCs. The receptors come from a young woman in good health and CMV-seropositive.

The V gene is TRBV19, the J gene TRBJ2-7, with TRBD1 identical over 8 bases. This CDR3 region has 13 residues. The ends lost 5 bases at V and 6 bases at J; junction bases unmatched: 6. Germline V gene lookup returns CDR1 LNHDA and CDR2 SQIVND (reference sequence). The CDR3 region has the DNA TGTGCCAGTAGTGCCGGACAGGGAGGCGAGCAGTACTTC. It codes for CASSAGQGGEQYF.

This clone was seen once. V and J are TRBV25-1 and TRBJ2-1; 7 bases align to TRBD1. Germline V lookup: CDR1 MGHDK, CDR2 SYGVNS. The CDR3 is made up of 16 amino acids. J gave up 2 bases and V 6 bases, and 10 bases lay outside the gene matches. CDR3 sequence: CASRRGTENPYNEQFF. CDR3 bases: TGTGCCAGCAGGAGGGGGACAGAGAACCCCTACAATGAGCAGTTCTTC. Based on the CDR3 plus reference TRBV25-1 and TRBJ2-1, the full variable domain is EADIYQTPRYLVIGTGKKITLECSQTMGHDKMYWYQQDPGMELHLIHYSYGVNSTEKGDLSSESTVSRIRTEHFPLTLESARPSHTSQYLCASRRGTENPYNEQFFGPGTRLTVL.

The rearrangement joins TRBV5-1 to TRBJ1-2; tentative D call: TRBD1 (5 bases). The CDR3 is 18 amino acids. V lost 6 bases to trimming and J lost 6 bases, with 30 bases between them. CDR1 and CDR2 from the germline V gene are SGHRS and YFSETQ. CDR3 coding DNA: TGCGCCAGCATCACTTCAGGGCCAGGGCAATGGGTTGGTCATGGCTACACCTTC. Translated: CASITSGPGQWVGHGYTF.

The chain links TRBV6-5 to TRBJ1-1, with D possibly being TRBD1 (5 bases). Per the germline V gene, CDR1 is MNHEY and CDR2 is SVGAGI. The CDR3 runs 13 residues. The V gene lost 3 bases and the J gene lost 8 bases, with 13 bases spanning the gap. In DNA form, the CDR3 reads TGTGCCAGCAGTTATTTGGGGCCTGCGGAAGCTTTCTTT. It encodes CASSYLGPAEAFF.

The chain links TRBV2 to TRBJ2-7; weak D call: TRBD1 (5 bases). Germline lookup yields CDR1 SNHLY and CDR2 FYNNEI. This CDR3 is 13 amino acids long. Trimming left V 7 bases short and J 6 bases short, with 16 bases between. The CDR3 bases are TGTGCCAGCACTGGACACCCGTCGGGCGAGCAGTACTTC. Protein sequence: CASTGHPSGEQYF.

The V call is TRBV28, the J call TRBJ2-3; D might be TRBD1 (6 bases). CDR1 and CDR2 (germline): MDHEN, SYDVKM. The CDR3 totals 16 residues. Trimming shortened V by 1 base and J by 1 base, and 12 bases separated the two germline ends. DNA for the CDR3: TGTGCCAGCAGTTTATTTGGGGGCAGGGGCACAGATACGCAGTATTTT. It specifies CASSLFGGRGTDTQYF.

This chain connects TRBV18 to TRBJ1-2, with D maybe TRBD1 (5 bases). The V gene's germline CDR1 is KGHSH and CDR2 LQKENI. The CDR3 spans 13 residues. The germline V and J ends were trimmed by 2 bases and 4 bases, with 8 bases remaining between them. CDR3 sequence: CASSPEGVYGYTF. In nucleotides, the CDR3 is TGTGCCAGCTCACCAGAAGGGGTCTATGGCTACACCTTC.

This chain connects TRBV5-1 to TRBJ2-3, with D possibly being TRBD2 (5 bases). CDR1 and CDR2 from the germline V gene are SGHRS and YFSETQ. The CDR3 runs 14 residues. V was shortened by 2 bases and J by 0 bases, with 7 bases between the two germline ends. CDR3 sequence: CASSLGLSTDTQYF. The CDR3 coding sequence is TGCGCCAGCAGCTTAGGACTGAGCACAGATACGCAGTATTTT.

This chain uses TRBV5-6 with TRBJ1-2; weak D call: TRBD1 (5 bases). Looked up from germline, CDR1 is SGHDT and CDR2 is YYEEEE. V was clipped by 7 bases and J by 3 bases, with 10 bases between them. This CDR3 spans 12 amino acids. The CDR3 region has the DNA TGTGCCAGCCAGGGAGGTTACTATGGCTACACCTTC. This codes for CASQGGYYGYTF.

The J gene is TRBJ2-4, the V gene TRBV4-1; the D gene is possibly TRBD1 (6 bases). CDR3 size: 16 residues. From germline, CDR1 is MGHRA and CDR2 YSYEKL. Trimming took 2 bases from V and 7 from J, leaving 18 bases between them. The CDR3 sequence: CASSQPPGHTGNIQYF. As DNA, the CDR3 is TGCGCCAGCAGCCAACCTCCGGGACACACCGGGAACATTCAGTACTTC.

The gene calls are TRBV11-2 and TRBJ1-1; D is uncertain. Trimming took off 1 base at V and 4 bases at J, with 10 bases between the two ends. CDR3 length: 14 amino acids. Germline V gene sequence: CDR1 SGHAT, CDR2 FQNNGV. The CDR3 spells CASSLVRGGTEAFF. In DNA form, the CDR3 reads TGTGCCAGCAGCTTAGTTAGAGGAGGCACTGAAGCTTTCTTT. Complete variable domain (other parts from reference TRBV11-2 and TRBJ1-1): EAGVAQSPRYKIIEKRQSVAFWCNPISGHATLYWYQQILGQGPKLLIQFQNNGVVDDSQLPKDRFSAERLKGVDSTLKIQPAKLEDSAVYLCASSLVRGGTEAFFGQGTRLTVV.

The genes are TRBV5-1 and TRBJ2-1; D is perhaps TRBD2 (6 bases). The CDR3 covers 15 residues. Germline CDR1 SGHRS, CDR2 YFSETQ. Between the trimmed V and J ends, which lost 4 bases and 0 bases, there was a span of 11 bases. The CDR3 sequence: CASSRDGSSYNEQFF. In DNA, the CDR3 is TGCGCCAGCAGCCGGGACGGGAGCTCCTACAATGAGCAGTTCTTC.

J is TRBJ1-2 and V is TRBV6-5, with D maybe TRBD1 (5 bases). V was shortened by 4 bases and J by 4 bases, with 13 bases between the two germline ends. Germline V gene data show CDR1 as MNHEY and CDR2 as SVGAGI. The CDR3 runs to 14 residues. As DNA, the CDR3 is TGTGCCAGCAGTTCGGACGGGGGAGGCTATGGCTACACCTTC. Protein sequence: CASSSDGGGYGYTF.